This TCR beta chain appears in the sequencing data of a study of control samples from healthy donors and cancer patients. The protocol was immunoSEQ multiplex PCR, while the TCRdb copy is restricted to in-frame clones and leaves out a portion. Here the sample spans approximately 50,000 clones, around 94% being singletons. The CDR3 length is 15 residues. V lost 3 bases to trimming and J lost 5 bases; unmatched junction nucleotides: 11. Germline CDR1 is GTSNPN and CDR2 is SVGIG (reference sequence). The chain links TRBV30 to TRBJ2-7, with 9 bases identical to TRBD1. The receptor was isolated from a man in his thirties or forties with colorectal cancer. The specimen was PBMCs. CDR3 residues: CAWRAMGQGSHEQYF. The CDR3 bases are TGTGCCTGGAGAGCGATGGGACAGGGATCCCACGAGCAGTACTTC. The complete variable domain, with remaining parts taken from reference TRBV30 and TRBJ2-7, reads SQTIHQWPATLVQPVGSPLSLECTVEGTSNPNLYWYRQAAGRGLQLLFYSVGIGQISSEVPQNLSASRPQDRQFILSSKKLLLSDSGFYLCAWRAMGQGSHEQYFGPGTRLTVT.